The 17 T cell receptor beta chains below were found in one sample sequenced in a study of blood T cell repertoires in COVID-19. This table comes from immunoSEQ multiplex PCR, and its TCRdb copy is limited to in-frame clones, with some not included. The sample records tens of thousands of clones, 83% being singletons. Sample: peripheral blood. Receptors were obtained from a woman of 80 years or more with acute or convalescent COVID-19.

The chain couples TRBV19 to TRBJ2-7; tentative D call: TRBD1 (5 bases). Trimming took 6 bases from V and 2 from J, leaving 23 bases between them. This CDR3 has 17 amino acids. CDR1 is LNHDA and CDR2 is SQIVND in the germline V gene (reference sequence). In DNA form, the CDR3 reads TGTGCCAGTAGCCCAGGAATTGTTACTTTAGGGGCCTACGAGCAGTACTTC. This codes for CASSPGIVTLGAYEQYF.

This sequence joins TRBV6-6 and TRBJ1-1; 7 nucleotides line up with TRBD1. Looked up from germline, CDR1 is MNHNY and CDR2 is SVGAGI (reference sequence). The CDR3 loop spans 16 amino acids. The V and J ends lost 5 bases and 0 bases, in that order; junction bases with no gene match: 9. CDR3 sequence reads: CASSQVPTGLNTEAFF. The DNA of the CDR3 is TGTGCCAGCAGTCAAGTACCGACAGGGCTGAACACTGAAGCTTTCTTT.

In its sample, this clone was seen once. The chain employs TRBV10-3 and TRBJ2-2, with TRBD1 as a possible D gene (6 bases). V lost 5 bases and J lost 5, with 15 bases in between. The germline gives CDR1 ENHRY, CDR2 SYGVKD. This CDR3 comprises 15 residues. CDR3 in amino acids: CAISTGTSQTGELFF. As DNA, the CDR3 is TGTGCCATCAGTACCGGGACATCTCAAACCGGGGAGCTGTTTTTT.

The chain is built from TRBV20-1 and TRBJ1-2; maybe TRBD1 (5 bases). V lost 3 bases to trimming and J lost 6 bases, with 14 bases between them. CDR1 and CDR2 (germline): DFQATT, SNEGSKA (reference sequence). This CDR3 has 13 amino acids. For the CDR3, the DNA is TGCAGTGCTAGTCCGGGACTCGTCCATGGCTACACCTTC. Its translation: CSASPGLVHGYTF.

The V call is TRBV7-6, the J call TRBJ2-7; 7 nucleotides agree with TRBD1. The germline V gene encodes CDR1 SGHVS and CDR2 FNYEAQ. The CDR3 totals 14 residues. The ends lost 5 bases at V and 7 bases at J; junction bases unmatched: 11. CDR3 nucleotide sequence: TGTGCCAGCAGCCGTGTCCAGGGGGAGAGGGAGCAGTACTTC. Its translation: CASSRVQGEREQYF.

This chain joins TRBV6-5 and TRBJ2-2; 9 nucleotides match TRBD2. Germline V lookup: CDR1 MNHEY, CDR2 SVGAGI. The CDR3 has 15 residues. The ends lost 6 bases at V and 5 bases at J; junction bases unmatched: 7. CDR3 protein: CASSYTAGGTGELFF. For the CDR3, the DNA is TGTGCCAGCAGCTATACAGCGGGAGGTACCGGGGAGCTGTTTTTT.

V usage is TRBV27 and J usage is TRBJ2-7; D call uncertain. This CDR3 has 14 residues. V gave up 5 bases and J gave up 4 bases, with 15 bases separating them. Germline assignment: CDR1 MNHEY and CDR2 SMNVEV (reference sequence). CDR3 residues: CASSNRLGPYEQYF. The CDR3 region has the DNA TGTGCCAGCAGTAATCGTTTGGGCCCTTACGAGCAGTACTTC.

The genes are TRBV10-1 and TRBJ2-2, with D possibly TRBD2 on 5 matching bases. V was trimmed by 6 bases and J by 5 bases, leaving 10 bases between them. Germline lookup yields CDR1 WNHNN and CDR2 SYGVQD (reference sequence). This CDR3 contains 13 residues. For the CDR3, the DNA is TGCGCCAGCAGCCTTACTAGTACCGGGGAGCTGTTTTTT. Encoded protein: CASSLTSTGELFF.

The J gene is TRBJ2-2, the V gene TRBV2; 11 bases agree with TRBD2. Trimming cost V 6 bases and J 5 bases; bases outside gene matches: 14. CDR3 size: 18 residues. Germline values: CDR1 SNHLY, CDR2 FYNNEI. The CDR3 DNA follows: TGTGCCAGCAGACCCCCCTCGAGACTAGCGGGGAGGACCGGGGAGCTGTTTTTT. The encoded protein is CASRPPSRLAGRTGELFF. The whole variable domain, remainder taken from reference TRBV2 and TRBJ2-2, is EPEVTQTPSHQVTQMGQEVILRCVPISNHLYFYWYRQILGQKVEFLVSFYNNEISEKSEIFDDQFSVERPDGSNFTLKIRSTKLEDSAMYFCASRPPSRLAGRTGELFFGEGSRLTVL.

V and J are TRBV11-2 and TRBJ2-1; 10 nucleotides agree with TRBD2. The CDR3 loop spans 15 amino acids. Germline loops: CDR1 SGHAT, CDR2 FQNNGV. The V segment lost 0 bases and the J segment 10 bases; nucleotides outside the gene matches: 6. The CDR3 reads CASSLDRLAGGEQFF. CDR3 nucleotide sequence: TGTGCCAGCAGCTTAGACCGACTAGCGGGCGGAGAGCAGTTCTTC.

This chain joins TRBV2 and TRBJ2-3; 13 bases are shared with TRBD2. This CDR3 has 15 amino acids. Germline loops: CDR1 SNHLY, CDR2 FYNNEI. With 5 bases clipped from V and 3 bases from J, the junction kept 2 bases outside the gene matches. The CDR3 sequence is CASSRTSGRTDTQYF. The CDR3 DNA reads TGTGCCAGCAGTCGGACTAGCGGGAGAACAGATACGCAGTATTTT.

This chain joins TRBV14 and TRBJ2-2; 9 bases line up with TRBD2. This CDR3 spans 16 amino acids. CDR1 is SGHDN, CDR2 FVKESK, per germline. The V segment lost 7 bases and the J segment 5 bases; nucleotides outside the gene matches: 11. The CDR3 loop reads CASTPLGLAGTGELFF. The CDR3 region has the DNA TGTGCCAGCACCCCCCTGGGACTAGCTGGTACCGGGGAGCTGTTTTTT.

CDR3 amino acids: CASNPAGVEQFF. The DNA of the CDR3 is TGTGCCAGCAACCCGGCGGGGGTTGAGCAGTTCTTC. The chain employs TRBV12-3 or TRBV12-4 and TRBJ2-1; 7 nucleotides align to TRBD2. This CDR3 has 12 residues. Germline trimming cut 7 bases from V and 9 bases from J; bases unmatched to any gene: 6.

J is TRBJ1-1 and V is TRBV5-1, with D hard to call. V lost 4 bases to trimming and J lost 10 bases, with 20 bases between them. The CDR3 loop spans 14 amino acids. Per the germline V gene, CDR1 is SGHRS and CDR2 is YFSETQ. CDR3 protein: CASSREGSVSGAFF. As DNA, the CDR3 is TGCGCCAGCAGCAGGGAGGGCAGTGTTAGTGGAGCTTTCTTT. Full variable domain (rest looked up from reference TRBV5-1 and TRBJ1-1): KAGVTQTPRYLIKTRGQQVTLSCSPISGHRSVSWYQQTPGQGLQFLFEYFSETQRNKGNFPGRFSGRQFSNSRSEMNVSTLELGDSALYLCASSREGSVSGAFFGQGTRLTVV.

The CDR3: CASSFQPGTGELFF. The CDR3 DNA follows: TGCGCCAGCAGCTTCCAACCGGGCACCGGGGAGCTGTTTTTT. The V gene is TRBV4-1, the J gene TRBJ2-2; no firm D call. In germline, CDR1 is MGHRA, CDR2 YSYEKL. Trimming stripped 5 bases from V and 4 bases from J, with 11 bases between. The CDR3 runs 14 residues.

The chain links TRBV5-4 to TRBJ2-3, with 7 nucleotides matching TRBD1. This CDR3 has 15 residues. J gave up 7 bases and V 4 bases, and 12 bases lay outside the gene matches. Looked up from germline, CDR1 is SGHNT and CDR2 is YYREEE (reference sequence). The CDR3 DNA reads as TGTGCCAGCAGCGTAGAGGGGGCCGGCCGAAATACGCAGTATTTT. This sequence encodes CASSVEGAGRNTQYF.

V usage is TRBV7-2 and J usage is TRBJ1-3; tentatively, D is TRBD1 (5 bases). V dropped 0 bases and J dropped 4 bases, with 10 bases sitting between them. The length of the CDR3 is 15 residues. Germline values: CDR1 SGHTA, CDR2 FQGNSA. CDR3 sequence reads: CASSLAGARGNTIYF. CDR3 bases: TGTGCCAGCAGCTTAGCTGGGGCGAGGGGAAACACCATATATTTT.